Given below is one TCR beta chain in context. Its cognate antigen is unknown. The data were obtained in a study of response to subunit inactivated influenza vaccine. Study observations and caveats: Authors suggested each seasonal influenza vaccination recruits few new T cells.

Using its own MiXCR run on the RT-PCR reads, TCRdb lists one record per CDR3 protein. The sample has hundreds of thousands of distinct CDR3 sequences; about 7.6% are singletons. V lost 1 base, J lost 8 bases, and 9 bases lay in between. Germline V gene lookup returns CDR1 LGHDT and CDR2 YNNKEL (reference sequence). The CDR3 loop spans 14 amino acids. The chain carries TRBV3-1 and TRBJ1-6; D remains ambiguous. The sequence was collected from a man aged 45-69 years who received an inactivated influenza vaccine. The input for sequencing was PBMCs from blood, taken about 24 months after vaccination. The CDR3 here is CASSQVKTHSPLHF. The CDR3, as DNA: TGTGCCAGCAGCCAAGTCAAGACGCATTCACCCCTCCACTTT.